A single sample is the source of the 27 T cell receptor beta chains below, sequenced in a study of CD8+CD57+ T cells in acquired aplastic anemia. TCR beta VDJ and CDR3 profiling used genomic DNA as template. MiXCR was run by TCRdb on the reads, yielding one entry per CDR3 protein. The sample yields 150,000 or so distinct CDR3 sequences, 55% to 75% seen once. Sequencing input: sorted CD4+, CD8+, or CD8+CD57+ T cells (not recorded which) from PBMCs. Receptors were obtained from a human donor in good health.

The chain uses TRBV12-3 or TRBV12-4 and TRBJ1-2, with 8 bases identical to TRBD1. V was pared by 8 bases and J by 8 bases, with 1 base of the junction left unmatched. The CDR3 runs to 10 residues. CDR3 DNA: TGTGCCAGCTCAGGGGGCGGCTACACCTTC. Its protein product is CASSGGGYTF.

The chain employs TRBV5-1 and TRBJ2-1, with no clear D. The V gene's germline CDR1 is SGHRS and CDR2 YFSETQ. The CDR3 totals 12 residues. Trimming took 6 bases from V and 5 from J, leaving 9 bases between them. In DNA, the CDR3 is TGCGCCAGCACCCTAAAAAACAATGAGCAGTTCTTC. Translation gives CASTLKNNEQFF. Using reference TRBV5-1 and TRBJ2-1 for the parts outside the CDR3, the full variable domain is KAGVTQTPRYLIKTRGQQVTLSCSPISGHRSVSWYQQTPGQGLQFLFEYFSETQRNKGNFPGRFSGRQFSNSRSEMNVSTLELGDSALYLCASTLKNNEQFFGPGTRLTVL.

This sequence joins TRBV20-1 and TRBJ2-6; D gene uncertain. The CDR3 covers 14 residues. The germline V gene has CDR1 DFQATT and CDR2 SNEGSKA (reference sequence). The V and J ends lost 2 bases and 3 bases respectively, with 8 bases between them. In DNA form, the CDR3 reads TGCAGTGCTAGACACCGAGGTGGGGCCAACGTCCTGACTTTC. It translates to CSARHRGGANVLTF.

V gene TRBV7-6 combines with J gene TRBJ2-5; no reliable D call. The CDR3 extends over 16 amino acids. The germline V and J ends were trimmed by 4 bases and 7 bases, with 22 bases remaining between them. CDR1 and CDR2 from the germline V gene are SGHVS and FNYEAQ. CDR3 in amino acids: CASSSPLGDRLMTQYF. The DNA of the CDR3 is TGTGCCAGCAGCTCCCCTTTAGGAGACCGGCTAATGACCCAGTACTTC.

The chain carries TRBV27 and TRBJ1-5; perhaps TRBD1 as D (5 bases). V was pared by 2 bases and J by 2 bases, with 10 bases between. Germline assignment: CDR1 MNHEY and CDR2 SMNVEV (reference sequence). The CDR3 is 15 residues long. The CDR3 DNA reads TGTGCCAGCAGTTTAAACAGGTATGGCAATCAGCCCCAGCATTTT. Translated, it gives CASSLNRYGNQPQHF.

The rearrangement uses TRBV10-3 and TRBJ1-1; D is possibly TRBD1 (6 bases). Germline V gene data show CDR1 as ENHRY and CDR2 as SYGVKD. V was cut by 6 bases and J by 0 bases, with 8 bases left in between. This CDR3 has 13 residues. The CDR3 protein is CAIRGQLNTEAFF. For the CDR3, the DNA is TGTGCCATCAGGGGACAATTGAACACTGAAGCTTTCTTT.

The chain's CDR3 is CAISSRDSSTEAFF. In nucleotides, the CDR3 is TGTGCCATCAGCAGCCGGGACTCGTCCACTGAAGCTTTCTTT. This chain uses TRBV10-3 with TRBJ1-1, with D perhaps TRBD1 (5 bases). The V gene's germline CDR1 is ENHRY and CDR2 SYGVKD. This CDR3 has 14 amino acids. Trimming stripped 6 bases from V and 4 bases from J, with 15 bases between.

The V and J genes are TRBV30 and TRBJ2-5; D possibly matches TRBD1 or TRBD2 (5 bases each). CDR1 and CDR2 (germline): GTSNPN, SVGIG (reference sequence). V lost 5 bases to trimming and J lost 4 bases, with 14 bases between them. CDR3 length: 13 residues. CDR3 sequence: CAWSDRGRETQYF. As DNA, the CDR3 is TGTGCCTGGTCCGACCGGGGCCGAGAGACCCAGTACTTC.

This clonotype was seen at least ten times. The CDR3 is CASRTGGGVNTEAFF. The CDR3 DNA is TGTGCCAGCAGGACAGGGGGCGGGGTGAACACTGAAGCTTTCTTT. The chain carries TRBV27 and TRBJ1-1; 10 positions agree with TRBD1. The CDR3 runs 15 residues. From germline, CDR1 is MNHEY and CDR2 SMNVEV (reference sequence). J gave up 0 bases and V 6 bases, and 4 bases lay outside the gene matches.

This chain links TRBV19 with TRBJ1-1; D might be TRBD1 (5 bases). CDR1 is LNHDA, CDR2 SQIVND, per germline (reference sequence). The CDR3 is 13 amino acids. V was trimmed by 6 bases and J by 4 bases, leaving 12 bases between them. The CDR3 here is CASSPQGGTEAFF. The CDR3 nucleotides are TGTGCCAGTAGCCCCCAGGGTGGCACTGAAGCTTTCTTT. Together with reference TRBV19 and TRBJ1-1, the CDR3 gives the full variable domain: DGGITQSPKYLFRKEGQNVTLSCEQNLNHDAMYWYRQDPGQGLRLIYYSQIVNDFQKGDIAEGYSVSREKKESFPLTVTSAQKNPTAFYLCASSPQGGTEAFFGQGTRLTVV.

The gene calls are TRBV9 and TRBJ2-3, with D perhaps TRBD1 (6 bases). Germline CDR1 reads SGDLS; CDR2 reads YYNGEE. The CDR3 has 16 residues. Trimming shortened V by 4 bases and J by 0 bases, and 15 bases separated the two germline ends. The DNA of the CDR3 is TGTGCCAGCAGCTTCCTGGGGGCGGGTAGCACAGATACGCAGTATTTT. Its protein product is CASSFLGAGSTDTQYF. Supplemented by reference TRBV9 and TRBJ2-3, the full variable domain reads DSGVTQTPKHLITATGQRVTLRCSPRSGDLSVYWYQQSLDQGLQFLIQYYNGEERAKGNILERFSAQQFPDLHSELNLSSLELGDSALYFCASSFLGAGSTDTQYFGPGTRLTVL.

The rearrangement links TRBV19 to TRBJ1-4; possible D gene TRBD1, 5 bases. CDR1 and CDR2 from the germline V gene are LNHDA and SQIVND (reference sequence). Trimming pared 5 bases from V and 8 bases from J, leaving 9 bases between. This CDR3 contains 12 residues. The CDR3 nucleotides read TGTGCCAGTAGTCGCCGGGGGGAAAAACTGTTTTTT. This sequence encodes CASSRRGEKLFF.

This clonotype has a single count. The chain couples TRBV5-6 to TRBJ2-3; maybe TRBD2 (5 bases). V lost 2 bases to trimming and J lost 5 bases, with 18 bases between them. CDR1 is SGHDT, CDR2 YYEEEE, per germline. This CDR3 contains 16 residues. As DNA, the CDR3 is TGTGCCAGCAGCTTATCTTCTAGCCGGAGGAAAGATACGCAGTATTTT. Translation: CASSLSSSRRKDTQYF.

This clonotype was seen repeatedly, ten times or more. V usage is TRBV27 and J usage is TRBJ2-7; TRBD1 is a possible D gene (5 bases). Trimming removed 6 bases from V and 2 bases from J, with 17 bases in between. This CDR3 has 15 amino acids. Per germline, CDR1 MNHEY and CDR2 SMNVEV (reference sequence). In DNA, the CDR3 is TGTGCCAGCAGCTCTGGGGCTCAGCCCACCTACGAGCAGTACTTC. Translation: CASSSGAQPTYEQYF.

This chain links TRBV29-1 with TRBJ1-3; D unclear. Germline CDR1 reads SQVTM; CDR2 reads ANQGSEA. V was trimmed by 5 bases and J by 4 bases, leaving 12 bases between them. The CDR3 consists of 13 residues. The CDR3 DNA reads TGCAGCGTTCAATATGTGGCGGGAAACACCATATATTTT. This gives the protein CSVQYVAGNTIYF.

The genes are TRBV24-1 and TRBJ2-7; perhaps TRBD1 as D (5 bases). The length of the CDR3 is 16 residues. Trimming removed 2 bases at V and 3 bases at J, with 16 bases between. Per the germline V gene, CDR1 is KGHDR and CDR2 is SFDVKD. The CDR3 sequence: CATSDSLSRGNYEQYF. In DNA, the CDR3 is TGTGCCACCAGTGATTCGCTAAGTAGGGGCAACTACGAGCAGTACTTC.

This clonotype has more than one count but fewer than ten. The chain joins TRBV10-3 to TRBJ1-1, with D tentatively TRBD1 (6 bases). With 6 bases removed from V and 0 bases from J, the gap between germline ends came to 11 bases. Per the germline V gene, CDR1 is ENHRY and CDR2 is SYGVKD. This CDR3 has 14 residues. The CDR3 loop reads CAISYREVNTEAFF. CDR3 nucleotide sequence: TGTGCCATCAGCTACAGGGAGGTGAACACTGAAGCTTTCTTT.

This clonotype turned up a few times. The V call is TRBV20-1, the J call TRBJ1-6; TRBD1 might be the D (6 bases). This CDR3 comprises 15 residues. From germline, CDR1 is DFQATT and CDR2 SNEGSKA (reference sequence). V gave up 3 bases and J gave up 7 bases, with 16 bases separating them. CDR3 coding DNA: TGCAGTGCTAGGCAAACAGGGTACGGGAATTCACCCCTCCACTTT. Its translation: CSARQTGYGNSPLHF.

The V call is TRBV6-1, the J call TRBJ2-5, with a tentative D call TRBD2 (6 bases). CDR1 MNHNS and CDR2 SASEGT come from the germline V gene. The ends were cut back, 5 bases at V and 4 bases at J, with 11 bases in the middle. This CDR3 is 13 amino acids long. CDR3 nucleotides: TGTGCCAGCAGTCGGGAGACTGGAGAGACCCAGTACTTC. This codes for CASSRETGETQYF.

The DNA for the CDR3 is TGTGCCAGCAGCCCCCGGACTAGCCGCTCCTACAATGAGCAGTTCTTC. As protein: CASSPRTSRSYNEQFF. V gene TRBV7-9 combines with J gene TRBJ2-1; 8 bases align to TRBD2. CDR3 size: 16 residues. The junction had 6 bases not matched to a gene; V was cut back by 5 bases and J by 0 bases. Germline V lookup: CDR1 SEHNR, CDR2 FQNEAQ (reference sequence).

This clonotype was counted many times. The chain combines TRBV25-1 with TRBJ1-1, with D uncertain. This CDR3 has 13 residues. Germline loops: CDR1 MGHDK, CDR2 SYGVNS. The ends were cut back, 4 bases at V and 2 bases at J, with 8 bases in the middle. In DNA form, the CDR3 reads TGTGCCAGCAGTGCCCTCGGTAACACTGAAGCTTTCTTT. Translated, it gives CASSALGNTEAFF. The variable domain in full, with the rest retrieved from reference TRBV25-1 and TRBJ1-1, is EADIYQTPRYLVIGTGKKITLECSQTMGHDKMYWYQQDPGMELHLIHYSYGVNSTEKGDLSSESTVSRIRTEHFPLTLESARPSHTSQYLCASSALGNTEAFFGQGTRLTVV.

V gene TRBV19 combines with J gene TRBJ2-1; no clear D. This CDR3 comprises 12 residues. Germline loops: CDR1 LNHDA, CDR2 SQIVND (reference sequence). The V and J ends lost 3 bases and 8 bases respectively, with 8 bases between them. The DNA of the CDR3 is TGTGCCAGTAGTATGAGTGGGCATGAGCAGTTCTTC. It is translated as CASSMSGHEQFF.

This sequence joins TRBV5-1 and TRBJ1-4; 7 nucleotides line up with TRBD1. The CDR3 runs 15 residues. The germline V gene encodes CDR1 SGHRS and CDR2 YFSETQ. Losses at the gene ends were 0 bases for V and 8 bases for J; bases not matched to a gene: 7. CDR3 nucleotides: TGCGCCAGCAGCTTGGGCGACAGGGCGGGAGAAAAACTGTTTTTT. Its translation is CASSLGDRAGEKLFF.

V and J are TRBV20-1 and TRBJ2-7; 11 bases align to TRBD2. V gave up 4 bases and J gave up 4 bases; unmatched junction bases: 9. This CDR3 spans 15 amino acids. Germline values: CDR1 DFQATT, CDR2 SNEGSKA (reference sequence). CDR3 region: CSANRLAGQGYEQYF. Written as DNA, the CDR3 is TGCAGTGCTAACCGACTAGCGGGACAGGGATACGAGCAGTACTTC.

V gene TRBV4-3 combines with J gene TRBJ2-7; 10 bases fit TRBD1. The length of the CDR3 is 15 residues. Germline-derived CDR1 and CDR2 are LGHNA and YSLEER. V lost 3 bases and J lost 3; bases outside the gene matches: 5. CDR3 nucleotide sequence: TGCGCCAGCAGCCATGATAGGACAGGGGGCTACGAGCAGTACTTC. Protein sequence: CASSHDRTGGYEQYF.

Regarding this clonotype: A junction end diverges from the germline sequence, so it may reflect a read error. The V and J genes are TRBV7-4 and TRBJ2-5; TRBD1 agrees at 10 bases. The CDR3 has 16 residues. Germline CDR1 and CDR2: SGHVT and SQSDAQ. CDR3 loop: CASSPQGTGAQETQYF. The CDR3 region has the DNA TGCGCCAGCAGCCCACAGGGGACAGGGGCCCAAGAGACCCAGTACTTC.

Notes on this clonotype: One end of the junction is discordant with germline, which a read error may explain. The CDR3 nucleotides read TGCGGCGTTCACGGGGGCCGAGGAGATACGCAGTATTTT. This translates into CGVHGGRGDTQYF. The chain carries TRBV29-1 and TRBJ2-3; either TRBD1 or TRBD2 may supply D (6 bases each). The germline gives CDR1 SQVTM, CDR2 ANQGSEA. The CDR3 contains 13 residues.